The 13 T cell receptor beta chains below come from one sample, sequenced in a study of blood T cell repertoires in COVID-19. Libraries were prepared by immunoSEQ multiplex PCR; TCRdb keeps only in-frame clonotypes and omits some of them. The data contain under 45,000 clones, around four fifths of them singletons. The material sequenced was peripheral blood. Receptors originate from a woman of 80 years or more with active or convalescent COVID-19.

This clone came up once. The chain combines TRBV3-1 (or the pseudogene TRBV3-2) with TRBJ1-4; D might be TRBD1 (6 bases). Germline lookup yields CDR1 LGHDT and CDR2 YNNKEL (reference sequence). V was pared by 2 bases and J by 8 bases, with 18 bases between. This CDR3 is 16 amino acids long. The CDR3 region has the DNA TGTGCCAGCAGCCAAACCGGGACAACTATGGGCGAAAAACTGTTTTTT. Translating gives CASSQTGTTMGEKLFF.

The chain employs TRBV28 and TRBJ1-2; D is undetermined. CDR1 is MDHEN, CDR2 SYDVKM, per germline. V gave up 7 bases and J gave up 4 bases, with 16 bases separating them. This CDR3 spans 14 amino acids. This chain's CDR3 is CASIRGSTSYGYTF. CDR3 in DNA: TGTGCCAGCATCCGAGGGAGCACGTCCTATGGCTACACCTTC.

The J gene is TRBJ2-3, the V gene TRBV6-2 or TRBV6-3, with 9 bases that match TRBD2. The CDR3 has 16 amino acids. J lost 6 bases, V lost 5 bases, and 12 bases had no gene match. Germline lookup yields CDR1 MNHEY and CDR2 SVGEGT. DNA of the CDR3: TGTGCCAGCAGTCCCGCCGGCGGTAGCGGGGGCGATACGCAGTATTTT. Translation: CASSPAGGSGGDTQYF.

This chain joins TRBV2 and TRBJ2-3; maybe TRBD2 (5 bases). This CDR3 has 11 residues. The germline V gene encodes CDR1 SNHLY and CDR2 FYNNEI. CDR3 sequence: CANGETDTQYF. The CDR3 DNA sequence: TGTGCTAACGGGGAGACAGATACGCAGTATTTT.

V usage is TRBV28 and J usage is TRBJ2-1; 8 bases map to TRBD2. This CDR3 region has 15 residues. CDR1 and CDR2 from the germline V gene are MDHEN and SYDVKM. Unmatched junction bases numbered 8, after V lost 4 bases and J lost 6 bases. CDR3: CASSSPGTRLNEQFF. The CDR3 DNA sequence: TGTGCCAGCAGTTCCCCCGGGACTAGACTCAATGAGCAGTTCTTC.

The chain carries TRBV28 and TRBJ2-7; TRBD2 agrees at 12 bases. Germline assignment: CDR1 MDHEN and CDR2 SYDVKM. The CDR3 consists of 18 residues. The trim removed 1 base at V and 5 bases at J, leaving 12 bases unmatched. The CDR3 loop reads CASSLFPTRLAGAHEQYF. CDR3 sequence (DNA): TGTGCCAGCAGTTTATTCCCGACTAGACTAGCGGGAGCACACGAGCAGTACTTC.

The DNA of the CDR3 is TGTGCCAGCAGTGAGATGGGCAGGGCCCCCTACGAGCAGTACTTC. As protein: CASSEMGRAPYEQYF. V gene TRBV6-1 combines with J gene TRBJ2-7; possibly TRBD1 for D (5 bases). The CDR3 contains 15 residues. CDR1 MNHNS and CDR2 SASEGT come from the germline V gene. With 3 bases removed from V and 2 bases from J, the gap between germline ends came to 14 bases.

CDR3 in DNA: TGTGCCAGCAGGCAAACTAGCGGGAGGGCCCAGTACTTC. This translates into CASRQTSGRAQYF. The rearrangement joins TRBV6-5 to TRBJ2-5, with TRBD2 matching over 13 bases. Germline V gene sequence: CDR1 MNHEY, CDR2 SVGAGI. CDR3 length: 13 residues. J lost 9 bases, V lost 6 bases, and 4 bases had no gene match.

The rearrangement joins TRBV29-1 to TRBJ1-3; no clear D. V was pared by 3 bases and J by 2 bases, with 8 bases between. Germline lookup yields CDR1 SQVTM and CDR2 ANQGSEA. This CDR3 has 13 amino acids. The CDR3 loop reads CSVEVSTGNTIYF. The CDR3 DNA follows: TGCAGCGTTGAGGTCTCTACTGGAAACACCATATATTTT.

The rearrangement uses TRBV7-8 and TRBJ2-4; D is perhaps TRBD1 (5 bases). The germline gives CDR1 SGHVS, CDR2 FQNEAQ. Trimming pared 5 bases from V and 4 bases from J, leaving 9 bases between. CDR3 length: 13 residues. The CDR3 DNA is TGTGCCAGCAGCCAAAGACAGAAAAACATTCAGTACTTC. It encodes CASSQRQKNIQYF.

This clone was counted a few times. The chain couples TRBV25-1 to TRBJ2-5, with D possibly matching TRBD1 (5 bases). V lost 2 bases to trimming and J lost 3 bases, with 16 bases between them. The CDR3 has 16 residues. CDR1 is MGHDK and CDR2 is SYGVNS in the germline V gene. Here the CDR3 DNA reads TGTGCCAGCAGTGAAAGGGGTGGGCAGGGTAAAGAGACCCAGTACTTC. It codes for CASSERGGQGKETQYF.

The V call is TRBV11-2, the J call TRBJ2-5, with 9 bases that match TRBD1. The germline gives CDR1 SGHAT, CDR2 FQNNGV. With V trimmed by 3 bases and J by 5 bases, 4 bases remained unmatched. The CDR3 is 14 residues long. CDR3 DNA sequence: TGTGCCAGCAGCTTCCAACAGGGGGCTGAGACCCAGTACTTC. Translating it yields CASSFQQGAETQYF.

The chain carries TRBV3-1 (or the pseudogene TRBV3-2) and TRBJ2-1; 7 bases align to TRBD2. The trim removed 0 bases at V and 8 bases at J, leaving 10 bases unmatched. Germline V gives CDR1 LGHDT, CDR2 YNNKEL (reference sequence). The CDR3 loop spans 16 amino acids. For the CDR3, the DNA is TGTGCCAGCAGCCAAGATTGGGGGGGAGCCCTGGATGAGCAGTTCTTC. Translating it yields CASSQDWGGALDEQFF.